The rows below give T cell receptor beta chains drawn from one sample of a study of T-cell memory formation after mild COVID-19. TCRdb recomputed calls from the 5' RACE reads with MiXCR, one row per CDR3 protein. Among about half a million distinct CDR3 sequences listed, about 18% were seen once. Sequencing input: PBMCs or a T cell subset sorted from them (not recorded which). The receptor set was obtained from an adult woman who had mild COVID-19 (a few samples of this study predate the infection). Cell type and time point are not known. Both conserved end residues are trimmed from each CDR3. D genes are given only for firm matches.

D gene | V gene | CDR3 protein
TRBD1 | TRBV12-5 | ASGLAWTGGTEAF
TRBD1 | TRBV12-3/TRBV12-4 | ASSFDREHGYT
NA | TRBV20-1 | SARGRENTEAF
NA | TRBV12-3/TRBV12-4 | ASSFADETGELF
TRBD2 | TRBV6-1 | ASSRWGGEQY
NA | TRBV15 | ATSRADSYEQY
NA | TRBV5-1 | ASSLEPPPGIYYEQY
NA | TRBV7-3 | ASASTGRIDTQY
TRBD1 | TRBV15 | ATSFDRVTDTQY
NA | TRBV9 | ASSVGGAGYEQY
TRBD2 | TRBV19 | ASSSRWEPGLSYNEQF
NA | TRBV29-1 | SVERAAASASTDTQY
NA | TRBV21-1 | ASSPPGVGTEAF
NA | TRBV5-6 | ASSLSVGVRSGRETQY
NA | TRBV12-3/TRBV12-4 | ASSQLTLNTEAF
NA | TRBV7-8 | ASSPRGGGNYGYT
TRBD1 | TRBV5-5 | ASSRDRVLSSYEQY
NA | TRBV10-3 | AISELGGITDTQY
TRBD1 | TRBV7-6 | ASSPGQGAAVYGYT
NA | TRBV4-2 | ASSATSFQETQY
NA | TRBV7-9 | ASSLVSSPYEQY
TRBD1 | TRBV20-1 | SAGTGGTEETQY
NA | TRBV19 | ASSNWGESGANVLT
NA | TRBV24-1 | ATSDPGYRTDTQY
TRBD2 | TRBV25-1 | ASSAKRGREAYEQY
TRBD1 | TRBV11-2 | ASIRGQGDYNEQF
NA | TRBV14 | ASRQGAGSYNEQF
NA | TRBV5-4 | ASSFKGLRGDQPQH
NA | TRBV12-3/TRBV12-4 | ASSLVEQPQH
NA | TRBV7-9 | ASTTRGLALH
NA | TRBV5-8 | ASSLGLNLVDTQY
NA | TRBV30 | AWKVGGSSYEQY
TRBD1 | TRBV7-3 | ASSFSWDRATDTQY
NA | TRBV5-6 | ASSLASSAPDTQY
NA | TRBV25-1 | ASSELTGTPYEQY
NA | TRBV4-1 | ASSQTGEEAF
NA | TRBV20-1 | SARDQQRTTTDTQY
NA | TRBV5-6 | ASRPQGHDYEQY
NA | TRBV5-6 | ASRRHRDTIQETQY
NA | TRBV11-2 | ASSSPVGTQY
TRBD2 | TRBV14 | ASSQGVLAGWAYEQY
NA | TRBV16 | ASSQFELNYGYT
TRBD2 | TRBV25-1 | ASSVAGEAYEQY
NA | TRBV18 | ASSPLSETQY